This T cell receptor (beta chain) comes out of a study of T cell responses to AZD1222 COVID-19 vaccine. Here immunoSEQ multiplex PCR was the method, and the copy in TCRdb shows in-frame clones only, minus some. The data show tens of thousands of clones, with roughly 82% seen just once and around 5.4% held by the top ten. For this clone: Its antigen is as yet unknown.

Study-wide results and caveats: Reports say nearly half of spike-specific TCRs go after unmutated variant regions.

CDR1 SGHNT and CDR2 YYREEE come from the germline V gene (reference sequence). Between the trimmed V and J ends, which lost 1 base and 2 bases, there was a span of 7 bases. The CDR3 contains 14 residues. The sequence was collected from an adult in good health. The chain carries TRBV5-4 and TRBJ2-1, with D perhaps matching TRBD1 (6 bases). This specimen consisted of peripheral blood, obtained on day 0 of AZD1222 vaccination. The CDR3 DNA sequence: TGTGCCAGCAGCTTGTGGGGGCCCTACAATGAGCAGTTCTTC. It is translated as CASSLWGPYNEQFF.